This T cell receptor beta chain was captured in a study of blood T cell repertoires in COVID-19. About the study: Sites across the United States, Italy and Spain contributed samples from acute and convalescent COVID-19. T cells, B-cell-depleted T cells, or PBMCs supplied cDNA or gDNA.

The CDR3 runs 16 residues. From germline, CDR1 is SGHAT and CDR2 FQNNGV. Trimming removed 6 bases at V and 4 bases at J, with 22 bases between. In the source study's methods: It was from reference gene primer amplification that nucleated cell counts were estimated. Method: immunoSEQ multiplex PCR; TCRdb's copy keeps in-frame clones and lacks some. D and trimming were read from the DNA, whereas the V and J calls and clone size are those reported in that table. Among 400,000 or so clones listed, around 87% were seen once. The chain is built from TRBV11-2 and TRBJ2-7; D possibly corresponds to TRBD1 (6 bases). The TCR was taken from a human donor in a cohort sampled during active COVID-19. The sample comprised peripheral blood. CDR3 sequence: CASSPERQGLRYEQYF. DNA of the CDR3: TGTGCCAGCAGTCCAGAGAGGCAGGGGCTAAGGTACGAGCAGTACTTC.